These T cell receptor beta chains were read from a single sample in a study of blood T cell repertoires in COVID-19. Repertoires were generated with immunoSEQ multiplex PCR, while TCRdb's copy carries only in-frame clones and drops some. The sample records over 60,000 clones, around 90% being singletons. The sample consisted of peripheral blood. The receptor set was obtained from a human donor in a cohort sampled during active COVID-19. Both conserved end residues are part of each CDR3. The D gene is left open where the match is weak.

D gene | J gene | V gene | CDR3 DNA | CDR3 protein
TRBD1 | TRBJ1-2 | TRBV30 | TGTGCCTCTCGACAGGGAATGGGTGATGGCTACACCTTC | CASRQGMGDGYTF
. | TRBJ2-3 | TRBV6-5 | TGTGCCAGCGCCGGACTGATTCCTAGCACAGATACGCAGTATTTT | CASAGLIPSTDTQYF
TRBD1 | TRBJ1-5 | TRBV19 | TGTGCCAGTAGTGAGGGACAGGGGTATCAGCCCCAGCATTTT | CASSEGQGYQPQHF
TRBD1 | TRBJ1-2 | TRBV7-2 | TGTGCCAGCAGCTTAAACCCAGGGGGCGCAATCTATGGCTACACCTTC | CASSLNPGGAIYGYTF
. | TRBJ2-2 | TRBV28 | TGTGCCAGCAGTTTGAGCAGACATACGAACACCGGGGAGCTGTTTTTT | CASSLSRHTNTGELFF
. | TRBJ2-3 | TRBV7-3 | TGTGCCAGCAGCTTAAGCGGTCTCACAGATACGCAGTATTTT | CASSLSGLTDTQYF
. | TRBJ2-7 | TRBV27 | TGTGCCAGCAGTTTTACGGTCTCGGGACAATGGTACTTC | CASSFTVSGQWYF
TRBD2 | TRBJ2-1 | TRBV7-8 | TGTGCCAGCAGCTTAGCGACGCTAGCGGCGGCGTGGAATGAGCAGTTCTTC | CASSLATLAAAWNEQFF
TRBD1 | TRBJ1-1 | TRBV6-5 | TGTGCCAGCAGTTATTCTGGACAGGGCCTATGGGCTTTCTTT | CASSYSGQGLWAFF
TRBD2 | TRBJ2-7 | TRBV28 | TGTGCCAGCAGTTTTTTTAGCGGGGGACTGAGGGAGCAGTACTTC | CASSFFSGGLREQYF
. | TRBJ2-3 | TRBV3-1/TRBV3-2 | TGTGCCAGCAGCCGTAACGGCGGGGGCTACACAGATACGCAGTATTTT | CASSRNGGGYTDTQYF
. | TRBJ1-5 | TRBV28 | TGTGCCAGCCGTCCACCTCAGGGTAGCAATCAGCCCCAGCATTTT | CASRPPQGSNQPQHF
. | TRBJ2-2 | TRBV3-1/TRBV3-2 | TGTGCCAGCAGCCAAGAACGGCGGGTGAACACCGGGGAGCTGTTTTTT | CASSQERRVNTGELFF